This T cell receptor (beta chain) was observed in a study of control samples from healthy donors and cancer patients. CDR3 length: 16 amino acids. Per the germline V gene, CDR1 is MNHEY and CDR2 is SVGAGI. Trimming removed 2 bases at V and 4 bases at J, with 12 bases between. Some clones are missing from TCRdb's copy, which holds only in-frame ones; the method was immunoSEQ multiplex PCR. The data show 90,000 to 130,000 clones, more than 75% seen once. The source material was PBMCs. The chain carries TRBV6-5 and TRBJ2-6; D remains unclear. This receptor was taken from a woman aged 55-75 years with lung cancer. CDR3 in amino acids: CASSYPAQKGANVLTF. The CDR3 nucleotides are TGTGCCAGCAGTTACCCGGCACAGAAGGGGGCCAACGTCCTGACTTTC.